The present TCR beta chain was sequenced within a study of long-term antiretroviral therapy in people with HIV. This CDR3 is 12 amino acids long. Per germline, CDR1 SEHNR and CDR2 FQNEAQ (reference sequence). V shed 6 bases and J shed 1 base, with 1 base lying between them. This clone was recorded a few times. Version v3.0 of the immunoSEQ assay ran at survey level. Here immunoSEQ multiplex PCR was the method, and the copy in TCRdb shows in-frame clones only, minus some. The sample has more than 35,000 clones, 70% to 90% seen once. The receptor was isolated from a man aged 18 to 29 with HIV. Sequenced here: unsorted PBMCs, sampled 2.2 years after starting antiretroviral therapy. The J gene is TRBJ1-6, the V gene TRBV7-9; D remains ambiguous. Written as DNA, the CDR3 is TGTGCCAGCAGTTCCTATAATTCACCCCTCCACTTT. Amino acid sequence: CASSSYNSPLHF.